Below, 27 T cell receptor beta chains from the same sample are listed, as sequenced in a study of Ad26.COV2.S vaccination and SARS-CoV-2 variants. Regarding treatment: around 19 received Ad26.COV2.S at low or high dose, single or two shots; about 5 received placebo; per-sample allocation not given. Repertoires come from day 63 after the first vaccine or placebo injection. Repertoires were generated with immunoSEQ multiplex PCR, while TCRdb's copy carries only in-frame clones and drops some. The sample has approximately 340,000 clones, roughly 81% seen once; the top ten hold approximately 3.5%. The sequences come from peripheral blood, collected in a trial of Ad26.COV2.S vaccine versus placebo. The receptors were sampled from a person between 18 and 59 years old who received the Ad26.COV2.S COVID-19 vaccine or a placebo.

This clone appeared a few times. The rearrangement joins TRBV5-6 to TRBJ2-7; 9 bases match TRBD2. V shed 5 bases, J shed 2 bases, and the junction held 8 bases outside the gene matches. Germline values: CDR1 SGHDT, CDR2 YYEEEE. CDR3 length equals 15 residues. CDR3 nucleotide sequence: TGTGCCAGCAGTCTCGGACTAGCGCGCACCTACGAGCAGTACTTC. Encoded protein: CASSLGLARTYEQYF.

This clone was seen just once. The chain is built from TRBV13 and TRBJ2-4, with a possible D match to TRBD2 (6 bases). The V gene's germline CDR1 is PRHDT and CDR2 FYEKMQ (reference sequence). The CDR3 has 15 amino acids. V was shortened by 5 bases and J by 3 bases, with 14 bases between the two germline ends. CDR3 DNA sequence: TGTGCCAGCAGCCGTGGACTAACCGGCAAAAACATTCAGTACTTC. This encodes CASSRGLTGKNIQYF.

CDR3 sequence (DNA): TGCGCCAGCAGCTTGGAGGGAGAGAGGGGCGAGCAGTACTTC. Protein sequence: CASSLEGERGEQYF. The V and J genes are TRBV5-1 and TRBJ2-7; D may match TRBD1 or TRBD2 (5 bases each). The germline gives CDR1 SGHRS, CDR2 YFSETQ. This CDR3 contains 14 residues. Trimming shortened V by 0 bases and J by 6 bases, and 13 bases separated the two germline ends.

This clone was found once. J is TRBJ2-7 and V is TRBV13; possibly TRBD1 for D (11 bases). The CDR3 has 22 residues. Germline CDR1 and CDR2: PRHDT and FYEKMQ (reference sequence). The V gene lost 5 bases and the J gene lost 1 base, with 36 bases spanning the gap. CDR3 sequence (DNA): TGTGCCAGCAGCGCCCGGACAGGGGGCGTTACCACGCGGACTAGCGGTTCCTACGAGCAGTACTTC. Translation gives CASSARTGGVTTRTSGSYEQYF.

This chain connects TRBV20-1 to TRBJ1-3, with TRBD1 identical over 9 bases. The V and J ends lost 6 bases and 16 bases, in that order; junction bases with no gene match: 10. Germline assignment: CDR1 DFQATT and CDR2 SNEGSKA (reference sequence). This CDR3 comprises 11 residues. CDR3 sequence reads: CSALGQGLGYF. DNA for the CDR3: TGCAGTGCGCTGGGACAGGGCTTGGGGTATTTT.

V and J are TRBV9 and TRBJ2-7, with TRBD1 as a possible D gene (5 bases). Germline lookup yields CDR1 SGDLS and CDR2 YYNGEE. This CDR3 spans 14 amino acids. V shed 0 bases and J shed 0 bases, with 7 bases lying between them. CDR3 bases: TGTGCCAGCAGCGTAGAAGGGGTCTCCTACGAGCAGTACTTC. Its protein product is CASSVEGVSYEQYF.

The chain is built from TRBV11-2 and TRBJ1-3; TRBD1 matches 8 bases. V lost 5 bases, J lost 2 bases, and 2 bases stayed unmatched. The CDR3 is 14 residues long. The germline gives CDR1 SGHAT, CDR2 FQNNGV. CDR3 bases: TGTGCCAGCAGCCCCAGGGGGCCTGGAAACACCATATATTTT. Translated: CASSPRGPGNTIYF.

The gene calls are TRBV18 and TRBJ2-1; the D is unclear. V was trimmed by 4 bases and J by 7 bases, leaving 26 bases between them. Looked up from germline, CDR1 is KGHSH and CDR2 is LQKENI. The CDR3 has 18 residues. The CDR3 reads CASSLGRAKTVAPNEQFF. CDR3 coding DNA: TGTGCCAGCTCACTCGGGCGCGCTAAAACGGTGGCGCCGAATGAGCAGTTCTTC.

V and J are TRBV7-2 and TRBJ2-5, with unresolved D. There are 13 residues in the CDR3. Germline CDR1 and CDR2: SGHTA and FQGNSA. Trimming took off 8 bases at V and 1 base at J, with 11 bases between the two ends. This chain's CDR3 is CASGRRVQETQYF. The DNA for the CDR3 is TGTGCCAGCGGAAGAAGAGTCCAAGAGACCCAGTACTTC.

The chain is built from TRBV7-8 and TRBJ1-1; TRBD1 aligns across 10 bases. CDR3 length equals 16 residues. The V and J ends lost 1 base and 4 bases, in that order; junction bases with no gene match: 6. Germline values: CDR1 SGHVS, CDR2 FQNEAQ. CDR3 sequence reads: CASSLGGQGLSTEAFF. The CDR3 bases are TGTGCCAGCAGCTTAGGGGGACAGGGGCTGAGCACTGAAGCTTTCTTT.

This clone has more than one count but fewer than ten. The chain couples TRBV9 to TRBJ1-3; no reliable D call. CDR1 and CDR2 (germline): SGDLS, YYNGEE. V gave up 6 bases and J gave up 0 bases, with 7 bases separating them. This CDR3 has 13 amino acids. CDR3 sequence (DNA): TGTGCCAGCACCGGCAACTCTGGAAACACCATATATTTT. Protein sequence: CASTGNSGNTIYF.

The chain links TRBV2 to TRBJ2-5; D remains ambiguous. Germline V lookup: CDR1 SNHLY, CDR2 FYNNEI. The CDR3 totals 14 residues. V shed 5 bases and J shed 0 bases, with 10 bases lying between them. DNA for the CDR3: TGTGCCAGCAGTCCTTGGGCCTACCAAGAGACCCAGTACTTC. Its translation is CASSPWAYQETQYF. Drawing the rest from reference TRBV2 and TRBJ2-5, the complete variable domain is EPEVTQTPSHQVTQMGQEVILRCVPISNHLYFYWYRQILGQKVEFLVSFYNNEISEKSEIFDDQFSVERPDGSNFTLKIRSTKLEDSAMYFCASSPWAYQETQYFGPGTRLLVL.

The V and J genes are TRBV7-2 and TRBJ1-3; D might be TRBD1 (5 bases). CDR1 and CDR2 (germline): SGHTA, FQGNSA. The V and J ends lost 2 bases and 0 bases respectively, with 8 bases between them. This CDR3 is 15 amino acids long. The CDR3 protein is CASSLRGGSGNTIYF. In DNA, the CDR3 is TGTGCCAGCAGCTTACGGGGGGGCTCTGGAAACACCATATATTTT.

V gene TRBV7-2 combines with J gene TRBJ1-4; perhaps TRBD1 as D (5 bases). The CDR3 runs to 14 residues. V was shortened by 2 bases and J by 7 bases, with 11 bases between the two germline ends. Germline V gives CDR1 SGHTA, CDR2 FQGNSA. CDR3 loop: CASSLWGQGEKLFF. The CDR3 nucleotides read TGTGCCAGCAGCTTATGGGGCCAGGGTGAAAAACTGTTTTTT.

The rearrangement uses TRBV5-1 and TRBJ1-2; D is ambiguous. Germline V CDR1 and CDR2: SGHRS, YFSETQ. The CDR3 is made up of 13 amino acids. With 2 bases removed from V and 3 bases from J, the gap between germline ends came to 8 bases. The CDR3 nucleotides read TGCGCCAGCAGCTTTGGTCAGGACTATGGCTACACCTTC. Translated: CASSFGQDYGYTF.

The chain links TRBV20-1 to TRBJ2-1; no clear D. CDR1 and CDR2 from the germline V gene are DFQATT and SNEGSKA (reference sequence). V lost 3 bases, J lost 13 bases, and 22 bases lay in between. There are 14 residues in the CDR3. CDR3 residues: CSASNGLAPLSQFF. The CDR3 bases are TGCAGTGCTAGTAATGGCCTGGCACCCTTGAGTCAGTTCTTC.

J is TRBJ1-1 and V is TRBV6-6; D call uncertain. Germline lookup yields CDR1 MNHNY and CDR2 SVGAGI (reference sequence). The CDR3 extends over 11 amino acids. Trimming stripped 0 bases from V and 7 bases from J, with 3 bases between. The CDR3 region is CASSYSLEAFF. The CDR3 DNA is TGTGCCAGCAGTTACTCCCTTGAAGCTTTCTTT.

This chain uses TRBV4-3 with TRBJ2-5, with a tentative D call TRBD2 (6 bases). Germline CDR1 reads LGHNA; CDR2 reads YSLEER. The CDR3 is made up of 17 amino acids. Trimming pared 2 bases from V and 5 bases from J, leaving 21 bases between. The CDR3, as DNA: TGCGCCAGCAGCCAACTCCCCTCTAGCGCCCCTGGGGAGACCCAGTACTTC. This codes for CASSQLPSSAPGETQYF.

This clone appeared once. The rearrangement uses TRBV7-8 and TRBJ1-5; D remains ambiguous. Germline CDR1 is SGHVS and CDR2 is FQNEAQ. V was clipped by 4 bases and J by 8 bases, with 12 bases between them. The CDR3 is 13 amino acids. The CDR3 nucleotides read TGTGCCAGCAGCTCTCCGGGTACGGAGCCCCAGCATTTT. Encoded protein: CASSSPGTEPQHF.

The J gene is TRBJ2-5, the V gene TRBV2; 10 nucleotides line up with TRBD1. CDR1 SNHLY and CDR2 FYNNEI come from the germline V gene. This CDR3 comprises 15 residues. The V and J ends lost 6 bases and 5 bases, in that order; junction bases with no gene match: 9. CDR3 sequence (DNA): TGTGCCAGCAGCGAAACAGACAGGGGGCCTGAGACCCAGTACTTC. It encodes CASSETDRGPETQYF.

The chain joins TRBV7-2 to TRBJ2-3; TRBD2 matches 15 bases. The V segment lost 5 bases and the J segment 5 bases; nucleotides outside the gene matches: 2. CDR3 length: 15 residues. Germline values: CDR1 SGHTA, CDR2 FQGNSA. The CDR3 spells CASSRTSGGVDTQYF. The CDR3 DNA is TGTGCCAGCAGCCGGACTAGCGGGGGGGTAGATACGCAGTATTTT.

This clone was picked up many times. The chain couples TRBV7-9 to TRBJ2-2, with 11 bases matching TRBD2. This CDR3 has 14 residues. Germline V gene sequence: CDR1 SEHNR, CDR2 FQNEAQ (reference sequence). V trimming: 3 bases; J trimming: 6 bases; junction bases outside the gene matches: 0. The CDR3 region is CASSLGLAAGELFF. DNA of the CDR3: TGTGCCAGCAGCTTGGGACTAGCGGCCGGGGAGCTGTTTTTT.

Only a few counts were recorded for this clone. The genes are TRBV9 and TRBJ2-3; 8 bases map to TRBD2. There are 15 residues in the CDR3. Germline V lookup: CDR1 SGDLS, CDR2 YYNGEE. V gave up 1 base and J gave up 1 base; unmatched junction bases: 2. This chain's CDR3 is CASSVLTSGTDTQYF. The CDR3 nucleotides are TGTGCCAGCAGCGTATTGACTAGCGGCACAGATACGCAGTATTTT.

This clone was detected ten times or more. The CDR3 region is CASSIGGLEHNEQFF. As DNA, the CDR3 is TGTGCCAGTAGTATAGGAGGCCTAGAGCACAATGAGCAGTTCTTC. J is TRBJ2-1 and V is TRBV19; D is unresolved. CDR1 is LNHDA, CDR2 SQIVND, per germline (reference sequence). V lost 1 base and J lost 5, with 12 bases in between. The CDR3 spans 15 residues. The variable domain in full, with the rest retrieved from reference TRBV19 and TRBJ2-1, is DGGITQSPKYLFRKEGQNVTLSCEQNLNHDAMYWYRQDPGQGLRLIYYSQIVNDFQKGDIAEGYSVSREKKESFPLTVTSAQKNPTAFYLCASSIGGLEHNEQFFGPGTRLTVL.

The CDR3 region is CASSWDSGRPRDTQYF. CDR3 DNA sequence: TGTGCCAGTAGCTGGGATAGCGGGAGGCCCAGAGATACGCAGTATTTT. The chain combines TRBV19 with TRBJ2-3, with 10 nucleotides matching TRBD2. Trimming cost V 6 bases and J 5 bases; bases outside gene matches: 11. The CDR3 is made up of 16 amino acids. Germline CDR1 and CDR2: LNHDA and SQIVND (reference sequence).

The table lists this clone with a few counts. The chain recombines TRBV12-3 or TRBV12-4 with TRBJ2-7; D is unclear. This CDR3 comprises 13 residues. V was trimmed by 2 bases and J by 2 bases, leaving 7 bases between them. CDR3 in DNA: TGTGCCAGCAGTTTATTGCAGACCTACGAGCAGTACTTC. Translated: CASSLLQTYEQYF.

This clone came up once. Other DNA sequences of this sample code for an identical CDR3. J is TRBJ1-2 and V is TRBV15, with D maybe TRBD1 (5 bases). The CDR3 totals 14 residues. Germline CDR1 LNHNV, CDR2 YYDKDF (reference sequence). Trimming took 4 bases from V and 4 from J, leaving 13 bases between them. The CDR3: CATSIARVGYGYTF. The DNA of the CDR3 is TGTGCCACCAGCATTGCCAGGGTTGGCTATGGCTACACCTTC.